This T cell receptor (beta chain) was found in a study of cytomegalovirus exposure and HLA in healthy donors. Study overall: From donors who were HLA-typed, an early data release held 80 million or so unique TCRs. Findings and limits, study-wide: Cytomegalovirus status, reportedly, was diagnosed with high specificity and sensitivity by the classifier.

This clone has more than one count but fewer than ten. As yet, its antigen is unknown. The study ran its PCR with 60 Vbeta and 13 Jbeta primers. This table comes from immunoSEQ multiplex PCR, and its TCRdb copy is limited to in-frame clones, with some not included. The profile covers some 140,000 clones, with roughly 85% appearing a single time and roughly 6.8% taken by the ten largest. The TCR comes from a man aged 40-49 years in good health and CMV-seropositive. Sequencing input: PBMCs.

The CDR3 nucleotides read TGTGCCTGCCACCTGAGGAGAAAGGGGGCCACCGGGGAGCTGTTTTTT. It codes for CACHLRRKGATGELFF. V usage is TRBV30 and J usage is TRBJ2-2; 7 positions match TRBD1. The CDR3 covers 16 residues. Per the germline V gene, CDR1 is GTSNPN and CDR2 is SVGIG (reference sequence). Germline trimming cut 6 bases from V and 4 bases from J; bases unmatched to any gene: 14.